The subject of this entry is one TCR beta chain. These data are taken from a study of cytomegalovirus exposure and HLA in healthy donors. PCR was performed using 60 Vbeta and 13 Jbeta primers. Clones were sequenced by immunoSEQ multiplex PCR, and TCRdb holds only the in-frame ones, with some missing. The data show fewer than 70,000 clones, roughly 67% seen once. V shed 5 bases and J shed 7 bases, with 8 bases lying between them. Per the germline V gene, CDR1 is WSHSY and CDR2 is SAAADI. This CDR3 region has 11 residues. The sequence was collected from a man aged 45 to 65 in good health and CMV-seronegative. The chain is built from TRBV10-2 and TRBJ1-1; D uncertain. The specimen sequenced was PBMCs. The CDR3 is CASSFSVEAFF. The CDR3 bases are TGCGCCAGCAGTTTCTCAGTTGAAGCTTTCTTT.